This T cell receptor (beta chain) was found in a study of T cells after yellow fever vaccination. Study details: Some fractions had low cell numbers, and these were prepared with SMART-Seq v4 Ultra Low Input.

The CDR3 is 17 residues long. The germline V gene has CDR1 LGHNA and CDR2 YNFKEQ. V shed 1 base, J shed 2 bases, and the junction held 4 bases outside the gene matches. MiXCR, run by TCRdb on the 5' RACE reads, gives a single entry per CDR3 protein. The sample has about 340,000 distinct CDR3 sequences; 3% to 4.5% are singletons. The sample in question was PBMCs, obtained 5 days after the yellow fever booster vaccination. The clonotype was recovered from a man aged 18 to 29 who received the YFV17D yellow fever vaccine. The chain employs TRBV4-2 and TRBJ2-5; 13 positions agree with TRBD2. The CDR3 loop is CASSQGTSGGYQETQYF. The CDR3 coding sequence is TGTGCCAGCAGCCAAGGGACTAGCGGGGGCTATCAAGAGACCCAGTACTTC.